Described below is a single T cell receptor (beta chain) sequence and its context. The sample comes from a study of blood T cell repertoires in COVID-19. This CDR3 spans 14 amino acids. Trimming removed 7 bases from V and 3 bases from J; junction bases left unmatched: 7. Germline values: CDR1 SGHRS, CDR2 YFSETQ. As processed by the authors: Amplified reference gene primers provided the basis for estimating nucleated cell counts. Here immunoSEQ multiplex PCR was the method, and the copy in TCRdb shows in-frame clones only, minus some. D and trimming were read from the DNA, whereas the V and J calls and clone size are those reported in that table. The sample has about 110,000 clones, 89% seen once; the top ten hold 4% to 6%.

This chain connects TRBV5-1 to TRBJ2-1, with 7 bases lining up with TRBD1. This TCR derives from a man between 40 and 49 years old with active or convalescent COVID-19. Material for sequencing was peripheral blood. In DNA, the CDR3 is TGCGCCAGCTCGCAGGGGGATTTCTACAATGAGCAGTTCTTC. This gives the protein CASSQGDFYNEQFF. Full variable domain (remainder filled in from reference TRBV5-1 and TRBJ2-1): KAGVTQTPRYLIKTRGQQVTLSCSPISGHRSVSWYQQTPGQGLQFLFEYFSETQRNKGNFPGRFSGRQFSNSRSEMNVSTLELGDSALYLCASSQGDFYNEQFFGPGTRLTVL.